These 20 T cell receptor beta chains came from one sample sequenced in a study of response to subunit inactivated influenza vaccine. TCRdb re-called the RT-PCR reads with MiXCR, one entry per CDR3 protein. The sample lists 600,000 to 700,000 distinct CDR3 sequences; 14% were seen once. This sample comprised PBMCs from blood, obtained 14 days before vaccination. The receptor source for this set is a man aged 50-60 years who received an inactivated influenza vaccine.

V and J are TRBV3-1 and TRBJ1-6; perhaps TRBD1 as D (5 bases). The V end lost 1 base, the J end lost 6 bases, and 7 bases lay between the germline ends. The CDR3 spans 14 residues. The V gene's germline CDR1 is LGHDT and CDR2 YNNKEL (reference sequence). CDR3 DNA: TGTGCCAGCAGCCAAGGACAGAGTAATTCACCCCTCCACTTT. Translation: CASSQGQSNSPLHF.

This chain connects TRBV10-3 to TRBJ2-3, with 11 bases identical to TRBD2. This CDR3 has 16 amino acids. V lost 6 bases, J lost 6 bases, and 11 bases stayed unmatched. Looked up from germline, CDR1 is ENHRY and CDR2 is SYGVKD. The CDR3 region is CAIRQILAGGLDTQYF. DNA for the CDR3: TGTGCCATCAGGCAAATCTTAGCGGGGGGGCTCGATACGCAGTATTTT.

This clonotype was picked up a small number of times. This rearrangement joins TRBV5-1 to TRBJ2-7; TRBD2 matches 8 bases. This CDR3 has 15 amino acids. CDR1 is SGHRS, CDR2 YFSETQ, per germline. Losses at the gene ends were 2 bases for V and 4 bases for J; bases not matched to a gene: 8. The CDR3 region is CASSFSLSGSYEQYF. Written as DNA, the CDR3 is TGCGCCAGCAGCTTTTCCCTCAGCGGGAGTTACGAGCAGTACTTC. The full variable domain, with the rest looked up from reference TRBV5-1 and TRBJ2-7, is KAGVTQTPRYLIKTRGQQVTLSCSPISGHRSVSWYQQTPGQGLQFLFEYFSETQRNKGNFPGRFSGRQFSNSRSEMNVSTLELGDSALYLCASSFSLSGSYEQYFGPGTRLTVT.

The table lists this clonotype with a few counts. J is TRBJ1-2 and V is TRBV18; D uncertain. V was clipped by 2 bases and J by 5 bases, with 9 bases between them. The CDR3 contains 13 residues. CDR1 is KGHSH, CDR2 LQKENI, per germline. The CDR3 nucleotides read TGTGCCAGCTCACCATACTCGGAATATGGCTACACCTTC. This codes for CASSPYSEYGYTF.

In its sample, this clonotype was seen a few times. The chain has TRBV7-9 and TRBJ2-1; D possibly corresponds to TRBD1 (5 bases). The CDR3 runs to 11 residues. The germline V and J ends were trimmed by 11 bases and 6 bases, with 11 bases remaining between them. Germline CDR1 reads SEHNR; CDR2 reads FQNEAQ (reference sequence). The CDR3 DNA reads TGTGCCTCCCAGGGTAGCAATGAGCAGTTCTTC. It is translated as CASQGSNEQFF.

The chain has TRBV7-6 and TRBJ2-1; 8 bases are shared with TRBD1. CDR1 and CDR2 from the germline V gene are SGHVS and FNYEAQ. V shed 6 bases, J shed 6 bases, and the junction held 7 bases outside the gene matches. The CDR3 is 14 amino acids. This CDR3 reads CASSLMDRVNEQFF. In DNA form, the CDR3 reads TGTGCCAGCAGTTTAATGGACAGGGTCAATGAGCAGTTCTTC.

This clonotype appeared a few times. This chain uses TRBV6-2 or TRBV6-3 with TRBJ2-7, with a weak D call TRBD1 (5 bases). V lost 5 bases to trimming and J lost 1 base, with 12 bases between them. Germline CDR1 is MNHEY and CDR2 is SVGEGT. This CDR3 contains 14 residues. CDR3 protein: CASSTGHVSYEQYF. The DNA for the CDR3 is TGTGCCAGCAGTACCGGACATGTTTCCTACGAGCAGTACTTC.

The chain couples TRBV5-1 to TRBJ2-7; 12 bases map to TRBD2. Trimming removed 4 bases from V and 2 bases from J; junction bases left unmatched: 4. CDR1 is SGHRS and CDR2 is YFSETQ in the germline V gene. CDR3 length: 15 residues. The CDR3 is CASSQRTSGAYEQYF. CDR3 coding DNA: TGCGCCAGCAGCCAACGGACTAGCGGGGCCTACGAGCAGTACTTC.

The chain uses TRBV20-1 and TRBJ1-2; 8 bases map to TRBD1. The CDR3 spans 14 residues. J lost 1 base, V lost 6 bases, and 7 bases had no gene match. Germline CDR1 and CDR2: DFQATT and SNEGSKA (reference sequence). CDR3 residues: CSAWQDRVNYGYTF. For the CDR3, the DNA is TGCAGTGCCTGGCAGGACAGGGTTAACTATGGCTACACCTTC.

This clonotype has just a few counts. The gene calls are TRBV4-2 and TRBJ2-1, with TRBD2 identical over 7 bases. V was clipped by 2 bases and J by 2 bases; unmatched bases: 6. The CDR3 length is 16 residues. Per germline, CDR1 LGHNA and CDR2 YNFKEQ. CDR3 region: CASSQSGGDPYNEQFF. The DNA of the CDR3 is TGTGCCAGCAGCCAAAGTGGGGGGGACCCCTACAATGAGCAGTTCTTC.

The chain has TRBV20-1 and TRBJ2-1; 10 bases are shared with TRBD2. J lost 7 bases, V lost 5 bases, and 14 bases had no gene match. CDR3 length: 16 residues. The V gene's germline CDR1 is DFQATT and CDR2 SNEGSKA (reference sequence). The CDR3 loop is CSAGQSGGARGNEQFF. The DNA for the CDR3 is TGCAGTGCTGGTCAAAGCGGGGGGGCAAGAGGGAATGAGCAGTTCTTC.

This chain links TRBV3-1 with TRBJ2-5; maybe TRBD1 (5 bases). Deletions cut 4 bases from V and 1 base from J, with 13 bases between. The CDR3 length is 15 residues. Per germline, CDR1 LGHDT and CDR2 YNNKEL (reference sequence). The CDR3 DNA reads as TGTGCCAGCAGCCCCCAGATACAGGTCCAAGAGACCCAGTACTTC. Protein: CASSPQIQVQETQYF.

The CDR3 is CASSAGTGGIYEQYF. As DNA, the CDR3 is TGTGCCAGTAGTGCCGGGACAGGGGGAATCTACGAGCAGTACTTC. The V gene is TRBV19, the J gene TRBJ2-7, with TRBD1 matching over 11 bases. V trimming: 5 bases; J trimming: 3 bases; junction bases outside the gene matches: 6. The CDR3 loop spans 15 amino acids. Germline CDR1 and CDR2: LNHDA and SQIVND (reference sequence).

In its sample, this clonotype was seen a few times. The V call is TRBV6-5, the J call TRBJ2-1, with TRBD1 matching over 10 bases. This CDR3 spans 16 amino acids. The junction had 3 bases not matched to a gene; V was cut back by 2 bases and J by 2 bases. Germline-derived CDR1 and CDR2 are MNHEY and SVGAGI. The CDR3 DNA is TGTGCCAGCAGTTACGACAGGGGGCGAGCCTACAATGAGCAGTTCTTC. Its protein product is CASSYDRGRAYNEQFF.

This clonotype was counted a few times. The CDR3 DNA reads as TGTGCCAGCAGTTACTCTCTAGCGGGGGGGAAAGAGACCCAGTACTTC. This gives the protein CASSYSLAGGKETQYF. This sequence joins TRBV6-5 and TRBJ2-5; TRBD2 matches at 12 bases. This CDR3 is built from 16 residues. Germline loops: CDR1 MNHEY, CDR2 SVGAGI. The V and J ends lost 0 bases and 3 bases, in that order; junction bases with no gene match: 2.

This clonotype was recorded a few times. The rearrangement uses TRBV28 and TRBJ2-5, with D hard to call. The V gene lost 7 bases and the J gene lost 6 bases, with 18 bases spanning the gap. The V gene's germline CDR1 is MDHEN and CDR2 SYDVKM. This CDR3 contains 14 residues. The CDR3 here is CASTTSEFKKTQYF. In DNA, the CDR3 is TGTGCCAGCACCACCTCGGAGTTCAAGAAGACCCAGTACTTC.

The V gene is TRBV4-3, the J gene TRBJ2-3; TRBD2 aligns across 16 bases. Germline V CDR1 and CDR2: LGHNA, YSLEER. The CDR3 runs to 19 residues. V dropped 3 bases and J dropped 3; count of bases not matched to a gene: 9. The CDR3, as DNA: TGCGCCAGCAGCCAGGCCTCCGGGACTAGCGGGGGGGCGACAGATACGCAGTATTTT. Residues: CASSQASGTSGGATDTQYF.

This clonotype came up a few times. The genes are TRBV20-1 and TRBJ1-2, with D possibly matching TRBD1 (6 bases). V dropped 6 bases and J dropped 4 bases, with 24 bases sitting between them. Germline-derived CDR1 and CDR2 are DFQATT and SNEGSKA (reference sequence). The CDR3 is 16 amino acids. The CDR3: CSAPSQGIGFTYGYTF. The CDR3 DNA is TGCAGTGCCCCATCACAGGGTATAGGGTTTACCTATGGCTACACCTTC.

This clonotype was recorded many times. The chain uses TRBV29-1 and TRBJ1-2; D ambiguous. V dropped 4 bases and J dropped 7 bases, with 16 bases sitting between them. The CDR3 has 13 residues. Germline-derived CDR1 and CDR2 are SQVTM and ANQGSEA. For the CDR3, the DNA is TGCAGCGTTGGTTTGGCGAGACGAGCTGGCTACACCTTC. Protein product: CSVGLARRAGYTF.

V and J are TRBV18 and TRBJ2-5; TRBD2 is a possible D gene (6 bases). The germline V gene encodes CDR1 KGHSH and CDR2 LQKENI. Trimming removed 4 bases from V and 2 bases from J, with 14 bases in between. The CDR3 is made up of 15 amino acids. The CDR3 nucleotides read TGTGCCAGCTCACTGATTAGCGGCGGACAAGAGACCCAGTACTTC. The encoded protein is CASSLISGGQETQYF.